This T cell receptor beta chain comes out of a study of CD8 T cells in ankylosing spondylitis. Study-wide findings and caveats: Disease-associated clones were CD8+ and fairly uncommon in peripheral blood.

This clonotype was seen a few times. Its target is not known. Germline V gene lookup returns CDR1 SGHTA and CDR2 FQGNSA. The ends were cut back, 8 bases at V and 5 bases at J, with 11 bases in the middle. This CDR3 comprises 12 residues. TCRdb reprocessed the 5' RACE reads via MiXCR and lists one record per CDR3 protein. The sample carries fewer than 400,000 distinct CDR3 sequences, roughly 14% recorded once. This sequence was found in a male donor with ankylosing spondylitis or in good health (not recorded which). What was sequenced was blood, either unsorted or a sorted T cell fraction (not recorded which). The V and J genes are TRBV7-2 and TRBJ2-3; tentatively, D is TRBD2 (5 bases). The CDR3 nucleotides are TGTGCCAGCGCCCGGGGAGAAGATACGCAGTATTTT. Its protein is CASARGEDTQYF.